This TCR beta chain was recovered during a study of blood T cell repertoires in COVID-19. This clone was counted only a few times. TCRdb's table, derived via immunoSEQ multiplex PCR, lists solely in-frame clones and lacks some. The repertoire holds about 250,000 clones, with approximately 80% as singletons. V lost 0 bases, J lost 5 bases, and 7 bases lay in between. This CDR3 comprises 13 residues. Germline V gene data show CDR1 as WNHNN and CDR2 as SYGVQD (reference sequence). Material for sequencing was PBMCs or T cells enriched from blood (not recorded which). The chain recombines TRBV10-1 with TRBJ1-1; D is unresolved. The sequence was collected from a man between 35 and 55 years old who had been exposed to COVID-19. The CDR3 is CASSESRDTEAFF. The CDR3 bases are TGCGCCAGCAGTGAGTCGAGGGATACTGAAGCTTTCTTT.